One sample yielded the 20 T cell receptor beta chains listed below, sequenced in a study of monozygotic twins with inflammatory bowel disease. One entry per CDR3 protein, without DNA, is what TCRdb gives after re-calling the 5' RACE reads. Seen in this sample are some 150,000 distinct CDR3 sequences; the ten most common clones hold roughly 7.4%. The sequencing sample was made of blood. Receptors were obtained from a human donor with ulcerative colitis or Crohn's disease, or a healthy co-twin of an affected twin (not recorded which).

The chain employs TRBV12-3 or TRBV12-4 and TRBJ2-2; TCRdb returns TRBD2, unconfirmable since there is no DNA. CDR3 length equals 17 residues. CDR3 loop: CASSPRTSVTNTGELFF.

The rearrangement joins TRBV10-2 to TRBJ1-5. This CDR3 comprises 12 residues. Germline V gene sequence: CDR1 WSHSY, CDR2 SAAADI. The CDR3: CASSEARQPQHF.

This chain links TRBV9 with TRBJ2-3; the TCRdb D gene call, TRBD1, has no DNA to confirm it. Germline assignment: CDR1 SGDLS and CDR2 YYNGEE. The CDR3 length is 14 residues. The CDR3 here is CASSVEAYPGAQYF.

This chain joins TRBV3-1 and TRBJ2-2. Germline V CDR1 and CDR2: LGHDT, YNNKEL (reference sequence). CDR3 length: 14 residues. The CDR3 is CASSGARNTGELFF.

The J gene is TRBJ1-3, the V gene TRBV11-2; no DNA is available, so the TRBD1 call from TCRdb remains unchecked. The CDR3 has 16 residues. Germline V gives CDR1 SGHAT, CDR2 FQNNGV. The CDR3 loop is CASSSEGAWTGNTIYF.

This chain joins TRBV7-8 and TRBJ2-5. The CDR3 sequence is 15 residues long. The V gene's germline CDR1 is SGHVS and CDR2 FQNEAQ. CDR3 in amino acids: CASSLSMGSQETQYF.

The CDR3 reads CASSLFGTGGGEQYF. This sequence joins TRBV7-2 and TRBJ2-7; TCRdb calls TRBD1, which cannot be checked without DNA. This CDR3 is built from 15 residues. The germline V gene has CDR1 SGHTA and CDR2 FQGNSA.

The chain joins TRBV5-1 to TRBJ2-1. Germline CDR1 and CDR2: SGHRS and YFSETQ. CDR3 length: 11 amino acids. The CDR3 is CASSSDREQFF.

The CDR3 reads CASKRTGGTGELFF. The V gene is TRBV6-1, the J gene TRBJ2-2; TCRdb's D gene call, TRBD1, goes unchecked for lack of DNA. CDR1 and CDR2 (germline): MNHNS, SASEGT. This CDR3 contains 14 residues.

The chain uses TRBV12-3 or TRBV12-4 and TRBJ2-1; there is no DNA to check the TCRdb D call of TRBD2. The CDR3 covers 16 residues. CDR3: CASRPGLVPSYNEQFF.

J is TRBJ1-1 and V is TRBV5-1; TCRdb's D call of TRBD1 is untestable without DNA. Germline V gene sequence: CDR1 SGHRS, CDR2 YFSETQ. This CDR3 is 16 amino acids long. The CDR3 sequence: CASSLNYQGWGTEAFF.

V usage is TRBV6-5 and J usage is TRBJ1-2. The CDR3 has 15 amino acids. In germline, CDR1 is MNHEY, CDR2 SVGAGI. CDR3 protein: CASSNTGRGTYGYTF.

The J gene is TRBJ2-2, the V gene TRBV13; the TCRdb D gene call, TRBD1, has no DNA to confirm it. The CDR3 covers 15 residues. CDR1 is PRHDT, CDR2 FYEKMQ, per germline (reference sequence). CDR3 amino acids: CASSGQDHLTGELFF.

This chain links TRBV6-2 or TRBV6-3 with TRBJ2-7; absent DNA, TCRdb's TRBD2 call cannot be checked. Germline V gene sequence: CDR1 MNHEY, CDR2 SVGEGT. CDR3 length: 15 residues. CDR3 region: CASSYASGSRYEQYF.

CDR3 in amino acids: CASSLVTNTEAFF. The chain is built from TRBV7-9 and TRBJ1-1. Germline CDR1 SEHNR, CDR2 FQNEAQ (reference sequence). This CDR3 spans 13 amino acids.

This chain uses TRBV6-6 with TRBJ2-3; TCRdb calls TRBD1, which cannot be checked without DNA. The V gene's germline CDR1 is MNHNY and CDR2 SVGAGI (reference sequence). The CDR3 covers 14 residues. The CDR3 loop is CASTLHRGTDTQYF.

This rearrangement joins TRBV7-9 to TRBJ1-1; with no DNA, the TCRdb D assignment of TRBD1 cannot be verified. The CDR3 has 15 residues. Germline-derived CDR1 and CDR2 are SEHNR and FQNEAQ (reference sequence). The CDR3 sequence is CASSLEGALGTEAFF.

The rearrangement links TRBV10-3 to TRBJ2-1; no DNA is available, so the TRBD1 call from TCRdb remains unchecked. Germline lookup yields CDR1 ENHRY and CDR2 SYGVKD. The CDR3 sequence is 15 residues long. The CDR3 loop is CAISEEGQGANEQFF.

The V and J genes are TRBV20-1 and TRBJ1-6. From germline, CDR1 is DFQATT and CDR2 SNEGSKA (reference sequence). The CDR3 spans 13 residues. The CDR3 region is CSASRSYNSPLHF.

V gene TRBV7-9 combines with J gene TRBJ1-2; the D gene TCRdb calls, TRBD1, cannot be checked with no DNA. This CDR3 contains 13 residues. The germline V gene has CDR1 SEHNR and CDR2 FQNEAQ (reference sequence). The CDR3 loop reads CASSLEDRDGYTF.